This T cell receptor beta chain is from a study of T cells after yellow fever vaccination. As for the study in general: Where fractions had low cell numbers, libraries were prepared from them with the SMART-Seq v4 Ultra Low Input RNA kit. General study findings and limits: Clonotypes found in both CD4 and CD8 compartments made up a small share. Post-booster repertoires contained most primary-vaccination clones again (roughly 95% CD4, 88% CD8).

The CDR3 has 14 amino acids. The germline V gene encodes CDR1 KGHDR and CDR2 SFDVKD. Trimming at V came to 7 bases and at J to 5 bases, leaving 6 bases not matched to a gene. This clonotype appeared a few times. Its antigen is unidentified. Production of TCR cDNA was by 5'RACE template switching, which also added a universal primer site and UMIs. TCRdb called the 5' RACE reads again in MiXCR, with one record for every CDR3 protein. The table has fewer than 350,000 distinct CDR3 sequences, 7.5% to 9% seen once. The TCR sequence derives from a man between 18 and 35 years old who received the YFV17D yellow fever vaccine. The sample was PBMCs, taken on the day of the first yellow fever vaccination. V is TRBV24-1 and J is TRBJ2-5; 10 nucleotides align to TRBD1. CDR3 sequence reads: CATSRTGGEETQYF. The DNA of the CDR3 is TGTGCCACCAGCCGGACAGGGGGGGAGGAGACCCAGTACTTC.